One and the same sample provided the 28 T cell receptor beta chains below, sequenced in a study of spatial heterogeneity in lung cancer. Sample time point: sample taken at primary tumor resection. Whole RNA, which was extracted from tumor, nontumor lung tissue or frozen PBMC, was sequenced without any cell sorting. TCRdb passed the 5' RACE reads through MiXCR, listing each CDR3 protein once. The data hold 6,600 or so distinct CDR3 sequences, with approximately 6% observed a single time. Source: normal lung tissue next to the tumor, taken at surgery. These TCRs come from a female donor with early-stage non-small cell lung cancer.

As to this clonotype: The library was designed around alpha chains, so this beta chain is a stray read whose abundance carries little weight. This chain uses TRBV7-2 with TRBJ2-7; D remains unclear. This CDR3 has 15 amino acids. V was shortened by 1 base and J by 3 bases, with 13 bases between the two germline ends. In germline, CDR1 is SGHTA, CDR2 FQGNSA. In nucleotides, the CDR3 is TGTGCCAGCAGCTTAGGTCCGTCCCCAAACTACGAGCAGTACTTC. Its translation is CASSLGPSPNYEQYF.

This clonotype has ten or more counts. Found in a library prepared for alpha chains, this beta chain is an off-target read, and its abundance has little meaning. This chain uses TRBV20-1 with TRBJ2-3; D might be TRBD2 (6 bases). V shed 5 bases and J shed 5 bases, with 23 bases lying between them. CDR3 length: 16 residues. Germline V gives CDR1 DFQATT, CDR2 SNEGSKA (reference sequence). Written as DNA, the CDR3 is TGCAGTGCTCCCCACTTGGGGGGTTGGGGGAAAGATACGCAGTATTTT. Its protein product is CSAPHLGGWGKDTQYF.

Within the sample, this clonotype is medium-sized. Being off target in a library aimed at alpha chains, this beta chain has a size of little meaning. The chain joins TRBV30 to TRBJ2-3, with 9 bases that match TRBD2. Losses at the gene ends were 2 bases for V and 3 bases for J; bases not matched to a gene: 9. Germline values: CDR1 GTSNPN, CDR2 SVGIG (reference sequence). This CDR3 has 16 amino acids. The CDR3 DNA follows: TGTGCCTGGAGTCGCGGGAGGGCCGGTGGGACAGATACGCAGTATTTT. It codes for CAWSRGRAGGTDTQYF.

This clonotype was seen at least ten times. Within a library made for alpha chains, this beta chain is off target, and its count is uninformative. This chain joins TRBV6-4 and TRBJ2-1; D may be TRBD1 or TRBD2 (6 bases each). The CDR3 runs 16 residues. CDR1 and CDR2 (germline): MRHNA, SNTAGT. V gave up 6 bases and J gave up 3 bases, with 18 bases separating them. Here the CDR3 reads CASSPGFGGGYNEQFF. DNA of the CDR3: TGTGCCAGCAGCCCCGGGTTTGGAGGGGGCTACAATGAGCAGTTCTTC.

This clonotype was observed many times. This beta chain is an off-target read within a library intended for alpha chains, so its frequency means little. The rearrangement joins TRBV7-2 to TRBJ2-1; D gene ambiguous. CDR1 and CDR2 (germline): SGHTA, FQGNSA. V was trimmed by 5 bases and J by 9 bases, leaving 11 bases between them. The CDR3 spans 12 residues. The CDR3 sequence is CASSPRTGEQFF. Written as DNA, the CDR3 is TGTGCCAGCAGCCCCCGGACGGGTGAGCAGTTCTTC.

In regard to this clonotype: This beta chain is an off-target read within a library intended for alpha chains, so its frequency means little. CDR3 region: CASWDNTDTQYF. CDR3 nucleotides: TGTGCCAGCTGGGACAACACAGATACGCAGTATTTT. The rearrangement joins TRBV7-9 to TRBJ2-3, with TRBD1 as a possible D gene (6 bases). The CDR3 spans 12 residues. The V gene's germline CDR1 is SEHNR and CDR2 FQNEAQ (reference sequence). V was clipped by 8 bases and J by 2 bases, with 8 bases between them.

In its sample, this clonotype is medium-sized. This beta chain is an unintended read in a library built for alpha chains; its size means little. The CDR3 spells CASSLRDSPNTGELFF. CDR3 nucleotide sequence: TGTGCCAGCAGCTTGCGGGACAGCCCCAACACCGGGGAGCTGTTTTTT. The chain links TRBV5-6 to TRBJ2-2; 7 positions agree with TRBD1. The germline V gene encodes CDR1 SGHDT and CDR2 YYEEEE. The CDR3 is made up of 16 amino acids. Germline trimming cut 1 base from V and 2 bases from J; bases unmatched to any gene: 5.

About this clonotype: Because the library targeted alpha chains, this beta chain is an off-target read whose size means little. The chain couples TRBV7-2 to TRBJ2-2; D is possibly TRBD2 (6 bases). The germline gives CDR1 SGHTA, CDR2 FQGNSA. The CDR3 is made up of 15 amino acids. Trimming took 6 bases from V and 4 from J, leaving 15 bases between them. The CDR3 loop is CASSRRAGSTGELFF. The CDR3 DNA sequence: TGTGCCAGCAGTCGTCGTGCGGGAAGCACCGGGGAGCTGTTTTTT.

The sample holds a few counts of this clonotype. The library was built for alpha chains, so this beta chain is an off-target read and its size means little. The chain employs TRBV4-2 and TRBJ2-1; 13 nucleotides agree with TRBD2. After removal of 3 bases from V and 8 bases from J, the junction contained 10 bases not matched to a gene. Germline-derived CDR1 and CDR2 are LGHNA and YNFKEQ. The CDR3 is 17 residues long. The CDR3 reads CASSQDPTSGGRDEQFF. The CDR3 DNA is TGTGCCAGCAGCCAGGATCCGACTAGCGGGGGGAGGGATGAGCAGTTCTTC.

This clonotype rates as medium-sized. This beta chain represents an off-target read in a library built for alpha chains; its size is of limited meaning. The chain uses TRBV5-1 and TRBJ2-3; TRBD1 agrees at 11 bases. Trimming took 0 bases from V and 4 from J; bases not matched to a gene: 4. Germline CDR1 is SGHRS and CDR2 is YFSETQ. There are 16 residues in the CDR3. In DNA form, the CDR3 reads TGCGCCAGCAGCTTGGCCCGGACAGGGGGCGCAGATACGCAGTATTTT. It specifies CASSLARTGGADTQYF.

Note on this clonotype: This beta chain is a stray sequence in a library constructed for alpha chains; its clone size is not meaningful. CDR3 nucleotides: TGTGCCAGCAGCCAGGACAGGGGAAAGACCGGGGAGCTGTTTTTT. This encodes CASSQDRGKTGELFF. This chain links TRBV6-6 with TRBJ2-2, with 9 bases identical to TRBD1. Germline V gene data show CDR1 as MNHNY and CDR2 as SVGAGI (reference sequence). The CDR3 runs to 15 residues. With V trimmed by 6 bases and J by 5 bases, 7 bases remained unmatched.

This clonotype was found a few times. This beta chain is an off-target read within a library intended for alpha chains, so its frequency means little. The J gene is TRBJ1-1, the V gene TRBV27; the D gene is possibly TRBD1 (5 bases). The germline V and J ends were trimmed by 6 bases and 11 bases, with 16 bases remaining between them. Germline CDR1 reads MNHEY; CDR2 reads SMNVEV (reference sequence). The CDR3 is 12 residues long. The CDR3 here is CASRATGTRAFF. The CDR3 DNA reads TGTGCCAGCAGGGCGACGGGGACCAGGGCTTTCTTT.

This clonotype was recorded many times. Little can be read into the size of this beta chain, an off-target read in a library designed for alpha chains. The rearrangement joins TRBV28 to TRBJ2-7; D gene ambiguous. This CDR3 has 15 amino acids. The germline V gene encodes CDR1 MDHEN and CDR2 SYDVKM. V was shortened by 2 bases and J by 3 bases, with 14 bases between the two germline ends. CDR3 in amino acids: CASSLQQIPYYEQYF. In DNA form, the CDR3 reads TGTGCCAGCAGTTTACAACAGATACCTTACTACGAGCAGTACTTC.

This clonotype has just a few counts. Because this beta chain is a stray read in a library intended to capture alpha chains, its abundance should not be given much weight. The V and J genes are TRBV20-1 and TRBJ2-2; 10 bases align to TRBD1. Germline CDR1 DFQATT, CDR2 SNEGSKA (reference sequence). The CDR3 runs to 16 residues. The ends lost 4 bases at V and 1 base at J; junction bases unmatched: 6. CDR3 residues: CSATGTGEGNTGELFF. DNA for the CDR3: TGCAGTGCTACTGGGACAGGGGAAGGGAACACCGGGGAGCTGTTTTTT.

Sample share makes this clonotype medium-sized. Because this beta chain is a stray read in a library intended to capture alpha chains, its abundance should not be given much weight. This chain links TRBV6-1 with TRBJ2-2; D remains ambiguous. The CDR3 extends over 15 amino acids. V gave up 2 bases and J gave up 1 base, with 8 bases separating them. CDR1 is MNHNS and CDR2 is SASEGT in the germline V gene. Written as DNA, the CDR3 is TGTGCCAGCAGTGAATGGGCAGAGAACACCGGGGAGCTGTTTTTT. This translates into CASSEWAENTGELFF.

Within the sample, this clonotype is medium-sized (0.01 to 0.1%). This beta chain lies outside the target of a library built for alpha chains; its clone size means little. The chain recombines TRBV20-1 with TRBJ2-7, with TRBD2 identical over 8 bases. Looked up from germline, CDR1 is DFQATT and CDR2 is SNEGSKA (reference sequence). The CDR3 has 17 residues. V gave up 1 base and J gave up 2 bases; unmatched junction bases: 13. The chain's CDR3 is CSARGRRSGRGTYEQYF. For the CDR3, the DNA is TGCAGTGCTAGAGGTCGTCGGAGCGGGAGAGGGACCTACGAGCAGTACTTC.

This clonotype was seen many times. Little can be read into the size of this beta chain, an off-target read in a library designed for alpha chains. The rearrangement uses TRBV6-5 and TRBJ2-2, with 12 bases identical to TRBD1. The CDR3 is 14 residues long. Germline lookup yields CDR1 MNHEY and CDR2 SVGAGI. With V trimmed by 6 bases and J by 7 bases, 3 bases remained unmatched. The CDR3 is CASRGTGGHGELFF. The CDR3 DNA reads TGTGCCAGCAGGGGGACAGGGGGCCACGGGGAGCTGTTTTTT.

This clonotype was recorded a few times. This beta chain is a stray read from a library made for alpha chains; its abundance is not meaningful. The chain has TRBV6-5 and TRBJ1-2; D unclear. V lost 2 bases, J lost 0 bases, and 10 bases lay in between. This CDR3 comprises 15 residues. Germline loops: CDR1 MNHEY, CDR2 SVGAGI. The CDR3 is CASSYNISANYGYTF. Written as DNA, the CDR3 is TGTGCCAGCAGTTACAACATTTCAGCTAACTATGGCTACACCTTC.

This clonotype counts as medium-sized (0.01 to 0.1%). This beta chain is an off-target read within a library intended for alpha chains, so its frequency means little. The V and J genes are TRBV5-1 and TRBJ2-1; 7 nucleotides match TRBD1. With 1 base clipped from V and 4 bases from J, the junction kept 8 bases outside the gene matches. The CDR3 is made up of 16 amino acids. Germline V gives CDR1 SGHRS, CDR2 YFSETQ. The CDR3 sequence: CASSLTGDKSYNEQFF. The CDR3 coding sequence is TGCGCCAGCAGCTTGACAGGGGACAAATCATACAATGAGCAGTTCTTC.

This clonotype is medium-sized by share. Because the library targeted alpha chains, this beta chain is an off-target read whose size means little. V gene TRBV18 combines with J gene TRBJ2-1; tentative D call: TRBD2 (6 bases). Per the germline V gene, CDR1 is KGHSH and CDR2 is LQKENI. The CDR3 length is 17 residues. Trimming cost V 4 bases and J 8 bases, with 24 bases left between them. CDR3 coding DNA: TGTGCCAGCTCACACACCCCGGCGGGGAGAGCGAACGATGAGCAGTTCTTC. Translation: CASSHTPAGRANDEQFF.

This clonotype has ten or more counts. For a library built for alpha chains, this beta chain is a stray read; little rests on its size. This chain uses TRBV9 with TRBJ2-3; 10 bases align to TRBD2. With V trimmed by 0 bases and J by 5 bases, 6 bases remained unmatched. Germline V gives CDR1 SGDLS, CDR2 YYNGEE. The CDR3 runs to 16 residues. The CDR3 protein is CASSVAPAGGEDTQYF. Here the CDR3 DNA reads TGTGCCAGCAGCGTAGCCCCAGCGGGAGGGGAAGATACGCAGTATTTT.

This clonotype is medium-sized by share. Because the library targeted alpha chains, this beta chain is an off-target read whose size means little. The chain links TRBV28 to TRBJ2-4, with D perhaps TRBD2 (5 bases). V gave up 2 bases and J gave up 0 bases, with 8 bases separating them. The V gene's germline CDR1 is MDHEN and CDR2 SYDVKM. The CDR3 extends over 15 amino acids. The CDR3 DNA is TGTGCCAGCAGTTTAAGCGGACTAGCCAAAAACATTCAGTACTTC. Translating it yields CASSLSGLAKNIQYF.

Concerning this clonotype itself: A library made for alpha chains picked up this beta chain off target, so its size means little. The V gene is TRBV6-1, the J gene TRBJ2-2; 8 positions match TRBD2. This CDR3 comprises 15 residues. J gave up 7 bases and V 6 bases, and 10 bases lay outside the gene matches. Germline loops: CDR1 MNHNS, CDR2 SASEGT. The CDR3 spells CASRTPAGAIGELFF. The CDR3 nucleotides read TGTGCCAGCAGAACCCCAGCGGGAGCAATCGGGGAGCTGTTTTTT.

To note about this clonotype: The library was built for alpha chains, so this beta chain is an off-target read and its size means little. V is TRBV12-3 or TRBV12-4 and J is TRBJ2-3; TRBD2 might be the D (7 bases). Trimming removed 5 bases from V and 2 bases from J, with 11 bases in between. The CDR3 loop spans 14 amino acids. The CDR3 coding sequence is TGTGCCAGCAGTCATGCGGGGGCCACAGATACGCAGTATTTT. Protein: CASSHAGATDTQYF.

By share, this clonotype counts as medium-sized. This beta chain is a stray sequence in a library constructed for alpha chains; its clone size is not meaningful. The chain couples TRBV24-1 to TRBJ2-1, with 11 bases aligning to TRBD2. The CDR3 contains 13 residues. With V trimmed by 4 bases and J by 11 bases, 3 bases remained unmatched. Germline-derived CDR1 and CDR2 are KGHDR and SFDVKD. Here the CDR3 DNA reads TGTGCCACCAGTGAACTGACTAGCGGGAAGCAGTTCTTC. Residues: CATSELTSGKQFF.

In its sample, this clonotype was seen many times. A library made for alpha chains picked up this beta chain off target, so its size means little. The chain uses TRBV15 and TRBJ2-1, with D perhaps matching TRBD1 (6 bases). The ends were cut back, 1 base at V and 5 bases at J, with 9 bases in the middle. CDR1 and CDR2 (germline): LNHNV, YYDKDF (reference sequence). CDR3 length equals 14 residues. The CDR3 DNA sequence: TGTGCCACCAGCAGAGCACAGGGTAACAATGAGCAGTTCTTC. Translating gives CATSRAQGNNEQFF.

This clonotype has ten or more counts. This beta chain appears as a stray read in a library generated for alpha chains; its size is not informative. The chain links TRBV7-8 to TRBJ2-2; D call uncertain. V was cut by 5 bases and J by 2 bases, with 18 bases left in between. Germline V lookup: CDR1 SGHVS, CDR2 FQNEAQ. CDR3 length equals 17 residues. CDR3 sequence: CASSEFKPPLNTGELFF. CDR3 bases: TGTGCCAGCAGCGAATTTAAACCTCCTCTTAACACCGGGGAGCTGTTTTTT.

This clonotype is classed as medium-sized. In a library made to pick up alpha chains, this beta chain is a stray read with a size that means little. The V call is TRBV29-1, the J call TRBJ2-3; TRBD2 is a possible D gene (6 bases). The CDR3 is 13 residues long. Germline V lookup: CDR1 SQVTM, CDR2 ANQGSEA. V lost 2 bases and J lost 5, with 11 bases in between. CDR3 loop: CSVERRGGDTQYF. The CDR3 DNA follows: TGCAGCGTTGAACGGAGGGGTGGAGATACGCAGTATTTT.